This paragraph covers one TCR beta chain sequence. The data originate from a study of blood T cell repertoires in COVID-19. Overall study: Specimens from acute and convalescent COVID-19 originated in the United States, Italy and Spain. Nucleic acid was either cDNA or gDNA, and it came from T cells, B-cell-depleted T cells, or PBMCs.

V gave up 5 bases and J gave up 8 bases; unmatched junction bases: 12. Per the germline V gene, CDR1 is MNHEY and CDR2 is SVGAGI. The CDR3 sequence is 15 residues long. Authors' processing steps: It was from reference gene primer amplification that nucleated cell counts were estimated. The method was immunoSEQ multiplex PCR; TCRdb's version includes in-frame clones alone and lacks a portion of them. V and J calls and clone size follow that table, whereas D and trimming were derived from the DNA. The table includes 150,000 to 200,000 clones, 92% detected once. The receptor comes from a young man with COVID-19, enrolled during active disease. V usage is TRBV6-5 and J usage is TRBJ2-1, with TRBD2 identical over 7 bases. The sample taken for sequencing was peripheral blood. DNA of the CDR3: TGTGCCAGCAGTCCTTGGGGGACTACTGATGATGAGCAGTTCTTC. Amino acid sequence: CASSPWGTTDDEQFF.